This TCR beta chain was sequenced for a study of blood T cell repertoires in COVID-19. Study information: Some COVID-19 samples were acute and others convalescent; all came from the United States, Italy and Spain.

This CDR3 comprises 17 residues. The germline gives CDR1 MGHRA, CDR2 YSYEKL. Trimming cost V 2 bases and J 2 bases; bases outside gene matches: 5. Original analysis: It was from reference gene primer amplification that nucleated cell counts were estimated. The data were produced by immunoSEQ multiplex PCR, yet TCRdb's version contains in-frame clones alone and is incomplete. V and J calls and clone size are as listed in that table; D and trimming were resolved from the DNA. The data show tens of thousands of clones, more than 70% seen once. This clone was seen more than once but under ten times. Sequencing was done on a sample of peripheral blood. V usage is TRBV4-1 and J usage is TRBJ1-5; the match to TRBD1 covers 11 bases. This TCR derives from a human donor in a cohort sampled during active COVID-19. In DNA, the CDR3 is TGCGCCAGCAGCCAATCTCGGGACAGGGGGGGCAATCAGCCCCAGCATTTT. This gives the protein CASSQSRDRGGNQPQHF.